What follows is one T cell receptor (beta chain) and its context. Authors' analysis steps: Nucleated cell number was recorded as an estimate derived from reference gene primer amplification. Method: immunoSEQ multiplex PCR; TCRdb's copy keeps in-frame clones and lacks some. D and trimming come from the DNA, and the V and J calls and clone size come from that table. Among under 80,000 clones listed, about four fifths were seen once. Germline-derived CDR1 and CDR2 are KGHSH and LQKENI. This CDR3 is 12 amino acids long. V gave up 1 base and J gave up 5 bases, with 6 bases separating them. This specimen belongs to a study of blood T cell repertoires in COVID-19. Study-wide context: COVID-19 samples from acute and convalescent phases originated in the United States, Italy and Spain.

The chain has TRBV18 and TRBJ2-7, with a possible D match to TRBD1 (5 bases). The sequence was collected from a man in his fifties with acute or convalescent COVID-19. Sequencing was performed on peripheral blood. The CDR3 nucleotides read TGTGCCAGCTCACCACGGGGCGACGAGCAGTACTTC. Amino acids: CASSPRGDEQYF.